This TCR beta chain was captured in a study of lung T cells in sarcoidosis with Löfgren's syndrome. About the research overall: Analyses focused on Löfgren's syndrome patients. Study results and caveats: TRAV12-1 preferentially paired with TRBV2, with homologous CDR3s. Multiple Löfgren's syndrome patients reportedly shared TRAV12-1 and TRBV2 CDR3 motifs. TRAV12-1 and TRBV2 were reportedly most expanded in Löfgren's patients.

In germline, CDR1 is DFQATT, CDR2 SNEGSKA (reference sequence). The V and J ends lost 2 bases and 2 bases respectively, with 7 bases between them. CDR3 length equals 13 residues. TCRdb re-called the reads with MiXCR, one entry per CDR3 protein. The sample gives approximately 20,000 distinct CDR3 sequences, roughly 21% of which show up once; approximately 0.76% is in the top ten. Within the sample, this clonotype is medium-sized (0.01 to 0.1%). What it binds is unknown. This clonotype originated in a human donor with sarcoidosis (Löfgren's syndrome or another form), or a control subject (not recorded which). The chain has TRBV20-1 and TRBJ1-3, with unresolved D. Source material: CD4+ T cells from bronchoalveolar lavage. DNA for the CDR3: TGCAGTGCTAGACTGGCGGCTGGAAACACCATATATTTT. Translated, it gives CSARLAAGNTIYF.